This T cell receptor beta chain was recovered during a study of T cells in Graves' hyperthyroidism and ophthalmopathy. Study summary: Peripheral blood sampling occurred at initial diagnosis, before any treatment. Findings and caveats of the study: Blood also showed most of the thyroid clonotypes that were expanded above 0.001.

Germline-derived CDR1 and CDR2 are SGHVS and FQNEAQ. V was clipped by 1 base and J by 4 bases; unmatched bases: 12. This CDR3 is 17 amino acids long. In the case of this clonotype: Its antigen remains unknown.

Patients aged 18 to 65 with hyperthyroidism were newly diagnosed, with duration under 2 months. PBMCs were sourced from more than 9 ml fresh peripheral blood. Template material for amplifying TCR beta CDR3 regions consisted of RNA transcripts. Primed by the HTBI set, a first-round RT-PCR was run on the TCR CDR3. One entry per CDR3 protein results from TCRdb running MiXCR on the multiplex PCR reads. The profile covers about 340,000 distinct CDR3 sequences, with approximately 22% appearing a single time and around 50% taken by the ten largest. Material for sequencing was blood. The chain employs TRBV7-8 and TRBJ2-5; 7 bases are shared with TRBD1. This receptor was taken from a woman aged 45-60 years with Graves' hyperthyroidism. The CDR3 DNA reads TGTGCCAGCAGCTTAGTTGGGACAGCGACTCCTCTAGAGACCCAGTACTTC. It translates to CASSLVGTATPLETQYF.